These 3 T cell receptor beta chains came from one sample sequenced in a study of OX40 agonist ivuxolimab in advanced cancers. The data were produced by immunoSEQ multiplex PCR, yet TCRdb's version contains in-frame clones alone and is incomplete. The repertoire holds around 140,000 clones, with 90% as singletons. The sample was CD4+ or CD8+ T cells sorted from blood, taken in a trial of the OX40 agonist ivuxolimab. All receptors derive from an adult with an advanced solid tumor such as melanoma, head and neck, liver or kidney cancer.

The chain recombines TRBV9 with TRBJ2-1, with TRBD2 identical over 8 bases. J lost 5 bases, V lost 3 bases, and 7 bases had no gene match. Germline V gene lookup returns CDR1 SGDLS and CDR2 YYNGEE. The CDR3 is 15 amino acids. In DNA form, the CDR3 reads TGTGCCAGCAGCGCGGGACTAGTATTTGACAATGAGCAGTTCTTC. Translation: CASSAGLVFDNEQFF. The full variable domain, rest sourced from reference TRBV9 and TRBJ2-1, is DSGVTQTPKHLITATGQRVTLRCSPRSGDLSVYWYQQSLDQGLQFLIQYYNGEERAKGNILERFSAQQFPDLHSELNLSSLELGDSALYFCASSAGLVFDNEQFFGPGTRLTVL.

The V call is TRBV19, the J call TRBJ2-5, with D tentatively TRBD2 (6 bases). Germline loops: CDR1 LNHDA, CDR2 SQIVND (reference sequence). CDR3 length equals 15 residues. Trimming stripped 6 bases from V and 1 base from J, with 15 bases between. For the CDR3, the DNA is TGTGCCAGTAGCTCGACCCGGAGGGGCCAAGAGACCCAGTACTTC. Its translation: CASSSTRRGQETQYF.

The chain's CDR3 is CASTRASNTEAFF. Written as DNA, the CDR3 is TGTGCCAGTACGCGGGCGTCGAACACTGAAGCTTTCTTT. The V gene is TRBV19, the J gene TRBJ1-1; no clear D. The CDR3 has 13 residues. Trimming left V 7 bases short and J 1 base short, with 10 bases between. Per germline, CDR1 LNHDA and CDR2 SQIVND (reference sequence).